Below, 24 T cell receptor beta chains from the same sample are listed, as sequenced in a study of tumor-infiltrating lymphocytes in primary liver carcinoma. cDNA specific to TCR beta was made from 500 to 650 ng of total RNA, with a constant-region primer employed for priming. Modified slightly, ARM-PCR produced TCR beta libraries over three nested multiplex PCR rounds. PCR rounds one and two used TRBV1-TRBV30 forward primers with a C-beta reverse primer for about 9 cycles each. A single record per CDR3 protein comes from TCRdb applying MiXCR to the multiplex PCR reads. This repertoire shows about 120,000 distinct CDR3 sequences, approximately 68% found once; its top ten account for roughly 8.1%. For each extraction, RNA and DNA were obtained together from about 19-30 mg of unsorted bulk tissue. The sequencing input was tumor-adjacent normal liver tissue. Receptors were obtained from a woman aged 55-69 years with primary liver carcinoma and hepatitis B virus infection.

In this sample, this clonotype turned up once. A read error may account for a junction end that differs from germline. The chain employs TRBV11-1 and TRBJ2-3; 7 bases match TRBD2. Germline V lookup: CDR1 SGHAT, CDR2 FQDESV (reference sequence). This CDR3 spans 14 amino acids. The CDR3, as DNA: TGTGCCTGTAGCTTAAGACAACGTGCGGGAGAGTCTCACTTT. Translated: CACSLRQRAGESHF.

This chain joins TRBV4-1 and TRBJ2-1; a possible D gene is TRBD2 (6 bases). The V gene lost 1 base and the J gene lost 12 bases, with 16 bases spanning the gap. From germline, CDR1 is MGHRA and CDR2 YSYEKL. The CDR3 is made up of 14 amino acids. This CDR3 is CASSQAPGRYGQFF. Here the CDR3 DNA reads TGCGCCAGCAGCCAAGCGCCAGGGAGGTATGGGCAGTTCTTC.

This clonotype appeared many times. The CDR3 region is CASSYGGHTGELFF. As DNA, the CDR3 is TGTGCCAGCAGTTATGGGGGGCACACCGGGGAGCTGTTTTTT. The rearrangement joins TRBV6-5 to TRBJ2-2; either TRBD1 or TRBD2 may fit D (6 bases each). The germline V gene has CDR1 MNHEY and CDR2 SVGAGI. This CDR3 contains 14 residues. Trimming cost V 3 bases and J 3 bases, with 8 bases left between them.

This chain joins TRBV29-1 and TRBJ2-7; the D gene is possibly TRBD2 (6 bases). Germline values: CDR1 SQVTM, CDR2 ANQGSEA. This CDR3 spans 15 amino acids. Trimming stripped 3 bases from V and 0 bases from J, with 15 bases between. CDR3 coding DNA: TGCAGCGTTGATAGTGGAGGGGCTAGCTCCTACGAGCAGTACTTC. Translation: CSVDSGGASSYEQYF.

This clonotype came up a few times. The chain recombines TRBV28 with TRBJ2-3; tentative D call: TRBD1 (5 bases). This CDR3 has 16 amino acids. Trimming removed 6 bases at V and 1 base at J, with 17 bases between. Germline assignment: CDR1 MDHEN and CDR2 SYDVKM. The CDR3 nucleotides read TGTGCCAGCAGCTCACCAGGGTTTAGCCGCACAGATACGCAGTATTTT. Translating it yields CASSSPGFSRTDTQYF.

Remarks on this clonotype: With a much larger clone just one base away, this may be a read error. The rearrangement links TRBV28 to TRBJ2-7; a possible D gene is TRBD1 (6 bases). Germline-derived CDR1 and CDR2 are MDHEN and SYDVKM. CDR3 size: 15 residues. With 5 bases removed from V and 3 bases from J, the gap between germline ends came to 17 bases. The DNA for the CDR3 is TGTGCCAGCAGTCCCCACAACAGGGTGGTCTACGAGCAGTACTTC. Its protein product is CASSPHNRVVYEQYF.

CDR3 sequence reads: CASSRIPLGDRVPHQPQHF. CDR3 DNA sequence: TGTGCCAGCAGCCGAATACCATTGGGGGACAGGGTGCCACATCAGCCCCAGCATTTT. This sequence joins TRBV14 and TRBJ1-5; 9 nucleotides agree with TRBD1. V trimming: 4 bases; J trimming: 5 bases; junction bases outside the gene matches: 18. The CDR3 spans 19 residues. Germline CDR1 SGHDN, CDR2 FVKESK.

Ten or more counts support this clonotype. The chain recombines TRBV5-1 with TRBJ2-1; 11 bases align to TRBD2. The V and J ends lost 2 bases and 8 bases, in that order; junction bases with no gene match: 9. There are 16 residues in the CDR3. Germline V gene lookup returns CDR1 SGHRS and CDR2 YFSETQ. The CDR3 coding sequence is TGCGCCAGCAGCTTTGTAACTAGCGGGAGCGTGGATGAGCAGTTCTTC. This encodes CASSFVTSGSVDEQFF.

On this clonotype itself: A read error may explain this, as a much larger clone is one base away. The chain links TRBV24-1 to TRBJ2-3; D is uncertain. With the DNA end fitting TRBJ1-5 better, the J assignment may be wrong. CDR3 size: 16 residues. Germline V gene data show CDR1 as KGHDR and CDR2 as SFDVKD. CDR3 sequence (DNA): TGTGCCACCAGTGATTCAGCGGGAGGGCCGAGAGATACGCAGCATTTT. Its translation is CATSDSAGGPRDTQHF.

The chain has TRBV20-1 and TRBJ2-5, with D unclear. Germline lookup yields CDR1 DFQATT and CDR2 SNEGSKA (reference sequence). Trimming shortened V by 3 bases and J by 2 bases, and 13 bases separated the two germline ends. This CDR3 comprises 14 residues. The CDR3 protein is CSASRGPTQETQYF. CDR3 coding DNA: TGCAGTGCTAGCCGTGGTCCAACACAAGAGACCCAGTACTTC.

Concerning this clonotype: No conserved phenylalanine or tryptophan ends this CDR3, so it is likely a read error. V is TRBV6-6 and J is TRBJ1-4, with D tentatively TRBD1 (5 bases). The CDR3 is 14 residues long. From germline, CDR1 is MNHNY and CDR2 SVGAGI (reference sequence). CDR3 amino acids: CANSYGAAGEKLFY. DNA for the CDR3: TGTGCCAACAGTTACGGGGCGGCGGGTGAAAAACTGTTTTAT.

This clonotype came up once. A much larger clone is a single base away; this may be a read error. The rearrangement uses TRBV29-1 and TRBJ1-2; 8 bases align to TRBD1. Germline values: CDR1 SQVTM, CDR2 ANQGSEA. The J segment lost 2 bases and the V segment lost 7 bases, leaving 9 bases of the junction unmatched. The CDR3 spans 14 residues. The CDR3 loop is CSAGTGPPNYGYTF. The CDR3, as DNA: TGCAGCGCTGGGACAGGCCCTCCCAACTATGGCTACACCTTC.

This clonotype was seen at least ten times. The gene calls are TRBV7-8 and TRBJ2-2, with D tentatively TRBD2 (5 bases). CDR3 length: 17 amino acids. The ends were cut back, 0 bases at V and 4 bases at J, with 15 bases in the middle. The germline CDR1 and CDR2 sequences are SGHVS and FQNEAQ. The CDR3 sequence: CASSLASGFGVTGELFF. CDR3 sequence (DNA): TGTGCCAGCAGCTTAGCGTCGGGGTTTGGGGTCACCGGGGAGCTGTTTTTT.

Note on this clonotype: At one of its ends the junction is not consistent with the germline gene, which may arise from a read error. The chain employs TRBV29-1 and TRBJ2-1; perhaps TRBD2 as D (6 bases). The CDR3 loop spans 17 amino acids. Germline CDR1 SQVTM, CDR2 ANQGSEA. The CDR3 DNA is TGCAGCGTTGAAGGGGTCGGCGGGGAGAGCTCCTATAATAAGCAATTCTTC. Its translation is CSVEGVGGESSYNKQFF.

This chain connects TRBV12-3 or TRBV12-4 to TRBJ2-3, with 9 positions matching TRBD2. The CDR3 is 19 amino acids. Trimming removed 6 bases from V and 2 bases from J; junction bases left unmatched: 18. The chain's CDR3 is CASRTLGAGGPTNTDTQYF. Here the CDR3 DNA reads TGTGCCAGCAGGACTCTAGGGGCGGGAGGGCCTACGAACACAGATACGCAGTATTTT.

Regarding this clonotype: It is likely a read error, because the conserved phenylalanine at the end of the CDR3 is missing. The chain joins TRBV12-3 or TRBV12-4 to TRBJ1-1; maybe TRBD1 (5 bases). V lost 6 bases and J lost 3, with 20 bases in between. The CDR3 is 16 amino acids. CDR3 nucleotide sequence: TGTGCCAGCAGGGGGGGGTGCGGTAGGCAAGACACTGAAGCTTTCATT. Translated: CASRGGCGRQDTEAFI.

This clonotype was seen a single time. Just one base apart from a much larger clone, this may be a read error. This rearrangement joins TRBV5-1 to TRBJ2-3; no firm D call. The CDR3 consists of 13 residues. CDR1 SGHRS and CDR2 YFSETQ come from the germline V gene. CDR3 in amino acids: CASSLGISDTQDF. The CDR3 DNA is TGCGCCAGCAGCTTGGGGATATCGGATACGCAGGATTTT.

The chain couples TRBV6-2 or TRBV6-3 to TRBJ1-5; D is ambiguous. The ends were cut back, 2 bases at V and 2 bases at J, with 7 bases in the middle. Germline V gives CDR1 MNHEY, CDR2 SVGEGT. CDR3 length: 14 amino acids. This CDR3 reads CASSYGVCNQPQHF. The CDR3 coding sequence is TGTGCCAGCAGTTACGGCGTCTGCAATCAGCCCCAGCATTTT.

The chain's CDR3 is CSAPYSGANVLTF. In DNA, the CDR3 is TGCAGTGCTCCTTATTCTGGGGCCAACGTCCTGACTTTC. V is TRBV20-1 and J is TRBJ2-6; D not certain. The CDR3 sequence is 13 residues long. CDR1 DFQATT and CDR2 SNEGSKA come from the germline V gene (reference sequence). Deletions cut 5 bases from V and 1 base from J, with 6 bases between.

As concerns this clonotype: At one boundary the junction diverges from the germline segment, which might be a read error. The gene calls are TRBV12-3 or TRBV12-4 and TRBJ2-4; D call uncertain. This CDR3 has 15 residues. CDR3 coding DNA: TGTGCCAGCAGCTACGGAAATAGACCAAAAAACATTAAGTACTTC. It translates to CASSYGNRPKNIKYF.

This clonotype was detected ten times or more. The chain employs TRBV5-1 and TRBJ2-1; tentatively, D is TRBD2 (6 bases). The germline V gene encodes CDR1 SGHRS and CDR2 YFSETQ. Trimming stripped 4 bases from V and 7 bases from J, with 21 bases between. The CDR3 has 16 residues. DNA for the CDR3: TGCGCCAGCAGCCCGGGGGTCTCCGCCGGGGCGAATGAGCAGTTCTTC. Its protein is CASSPGVSAGANEQFF.

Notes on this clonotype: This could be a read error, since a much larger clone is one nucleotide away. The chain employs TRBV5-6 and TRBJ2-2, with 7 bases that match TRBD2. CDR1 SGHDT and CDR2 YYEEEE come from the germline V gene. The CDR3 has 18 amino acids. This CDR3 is CASNLLSREGHGIGELFF. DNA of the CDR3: TGTGCCAGCAACTTGTTGTCGAGGGAGGGCCATGGTATCGGGGAGCTGTTTTTT.

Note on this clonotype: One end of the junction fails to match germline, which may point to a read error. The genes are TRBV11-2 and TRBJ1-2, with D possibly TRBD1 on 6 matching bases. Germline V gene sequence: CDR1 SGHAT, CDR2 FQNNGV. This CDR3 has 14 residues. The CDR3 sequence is CVSSPGDSNHGYTF. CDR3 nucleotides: TGTGTCAGCAGCCCAGGGGACTCTAACCATGGCTATACCTTC.

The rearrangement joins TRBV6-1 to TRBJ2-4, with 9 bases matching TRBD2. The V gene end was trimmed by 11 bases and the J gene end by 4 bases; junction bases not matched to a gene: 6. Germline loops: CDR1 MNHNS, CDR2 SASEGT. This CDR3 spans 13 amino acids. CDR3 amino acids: CAGGGAGKNIQYF. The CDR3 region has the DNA TGTGCCGGCGGGGGGGCAGGGAAAAACATTCAGTACTTC.